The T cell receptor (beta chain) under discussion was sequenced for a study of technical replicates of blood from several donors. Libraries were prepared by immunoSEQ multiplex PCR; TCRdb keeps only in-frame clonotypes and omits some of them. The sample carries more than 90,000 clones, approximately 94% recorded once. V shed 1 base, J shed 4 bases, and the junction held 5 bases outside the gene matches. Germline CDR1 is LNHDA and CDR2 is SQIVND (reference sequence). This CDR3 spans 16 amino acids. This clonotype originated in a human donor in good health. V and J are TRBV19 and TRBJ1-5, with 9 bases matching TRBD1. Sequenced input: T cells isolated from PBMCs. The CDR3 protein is CASSIAGTGLNQPQHF. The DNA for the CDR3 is TGTGCCAGTAGTATAGCCGGGACAGGGTTGAATCAGCCCCAGCATTTT.